A selection of T cell receptor beta chains follows, all from one sample in a study of cytomegalovirus exposure and HLA in healthy donors. Profiling relied on immunoSEQ multiplex PCR, and the TCRdb table lists in-frame clones only, not all of them. This table holds 150,000 to 180,000 clones, 74% found once. The source material was PBMCs. The receptors were gathered from a man aged 25 to 40 in good health and CMV-seronegative. The CDR3 runs from the conserved cysteine through the conserved F or W. D genes are given only for firm matches. Only part of the rows carry a size: once, few, many, or a class if the clone is expanded.

j_call: TRBJ2-5; v_call: TRBV6-5; clone_size: -; d_call: -; cdr3_aa: CASSTQSTQYF; cdr3_nt: TGTGCCAGCAGTACACAGAGCACCCAGTACTTC
j_call: TRBJ2-5; v_call: TRBV27; clone_size: few; d_call: -; cdr3_aa: CASSIGGGRETQYF; cdr3_nt: TGTGCCAGCAGTATAGGAGGGGGCCGGGAGACCCAGTACTTC
j_call: TRBJ1-2; v_call: TRBV6-5; clone_size: -; d_call: TRBD1; cdr3_aa: CASGRTGLNYGYTF; cdr3_nt: TGTGCCAGCGGTCGGACAGGACTAAACTATGGCTACACCTTC
j_call: TRBJ2-7; v_call: TRBV28; clone_size: -; d_call: -; cdr3_aa: CASTLVGQNYEQYF; cdr3_nt: TGTGCCAGCACCCTGGTAGGACAGAATTACGAGCAGTACTTC
j_call: TRBJ2-1; v_call: TRBV6-1; clone_size: -; d_call: -; cdr3_aa: CASSEARGGNEQFF; cdr3_nt: TGTGCCAGCAGTGAAGCGCGAGGCGGGAATGAGCAGTTCTTC
j_call: TRBJ2-1; v_call: TRBV7-9; clone_size: -; d_call: TRBD2; cdr3_aa: CASSLLLASYNEQFF; cdr3_nt: TGTGCCAGCAGCTTACTACTAGCGTCTTACAATGAGCAGTTCTTC
j_call: TRBJ1-2; v_call: TRBV18; clone_size: -; d_call: -; cdr3_aa: CASSPDTLPNYGYTF; cdr3_nt: TGTGCCAGCTCACCGGACACTTTACCAAACTATGGCTACACCTTC
j_call: TRBJ2-1; v_call: TRBV5-1; clone_size: -; d_call: TRBD2; cdr3_aa: CASSLAPSGVDNEQFF; cdr3_nt: TGCGCCAGCAGCTTGGCGCCTAGCGGGGTCGACAATGAGCAGTTCTTC
j_call: TRBJ2-6; v_call: TRBV5-6; clone_size: -; d_call: -; cdr3_aa: CASTPAGSGANVLTF; cdr3_nt: TGTGCCAGCACCCCGGCCGGGTCTGGGGCCAACGTCCTGACTTTC
j_call: TRBJ2-2; v_call: TRBV6-5; clone_size: -; d_call: -; cdr3_aa: CASSYSIGPGVLFF; cdr3_nt: TGTGCCAGCAGTTACTCGATAGGTCCGGGGGTTTTGTTTTTT
j_call: TRBJ1-2; v_call: TRBV6-6; clone_size: -; d_call: -; cdr3_aa: CASTGTALRYTF; cdr3_nt: TGTGCCAGCACCGGAACAGCCCTCCGCTACACCTTC
j_call: TRBJ2-7; v_call: TRBV30; clone_size: -; d_call: TRBD1; cdr3_aa: CAWSARTGDPYAQYF; cdr3_nt: TGTGCCTGGAGTGCTCGGACAGGAGATCCCTACGCGCAGTACTTC
j_call: TRBJ2-1; v_call: TRBV5-1; clone_size: -; d_call: -; cdr3_aa: CASSAGANSYNEQFF; cdr3_nt: TGCGCCAGCAGCGCGGGGGCCAACTCCTACAATGAGCAGTTCTTC
j_call: TRBJ2-2; v_call: TRBV9; clone_size: -; d_call: TRBD2; cdr3_aa: CASSDPLAGGNTGELFF; cdr3_nt: TGTGCCAGCAGCGACCCTCTAGCGGGGGGGAACACCGGGGAGCTGTTTTTT